In this sample, the clone carrying this TCR beta chain turned up a few times. The donors (healthy individuals) were bone marrow donors. Unmatched junction bases numbered 6, after V lost 3 bases and J lost 4 bases. Germline V gene data show CDR1 as SQVTM and CDR2 as ANQGSEA. The CDR3 loop spans 14 amino acids. Researchers ran the PCR with 60 Vbeta and 13 Jbeta primers. The authors' processing: As a later analysis found, there were 80 million or so unique TCR beta chains, of which some 10 million were shared. Profiling relied on immunoSEQ multiplex PCR, and the TCRdb table lists in-frame clones only, not all of them. From that table come the V and J calls and clone size; the DNA was used to work out D and trimming. The table has roughly 140,000 clones, almost 80% seen once. This entry belongs to a study of cytomegalovirus exposure and HLA in healthy donors. Across the study: An earlier analysis identified under 130 million unique TCR beta sequences in about 170 million T cells.

This chain uses TRBV29-1 with TRBJ1-1; 9 positions match TRBD1. The specimen sequenced was PBMCs. This TCR was recovered from a young woman in good health and CMV-seronegative. DNA of the CDR3: TGCAGCGTTGAGTTGACAGGGGGAGGCACTGAAGCTTTCTTT. Protein sequence: CSVELTGGGTEAFF.